Listed here is a single TCR beta chain. The antigen is undetermined. Both groups were predominantly of Caucasian heritage. Blood samples were heparinized, 5 to 8 ml per donor. This sample is drawn from a study of T cell clonality in common variable immunodeficiency. Overall study results and limits: Compared with healthy controls, CVID subjects showed increased TCRbeta clonality, mostly in about a third.

Using immunoSEQ multiplex PCR, the repertoire was profiled, and TCRdb retains in-frame clones only, with some absent. The record shows tens of thousands of clones for this sample, with no singletons present. The specimen sequenced was peripheral blood mononuclear cells. The receptor was derived from a person aged 18-69 years in good health.

The CDR3 is CASSPEQGLAYEQYF. The covered CDR3 bases are TGTGCCAGCAGCCCAGAGCAGGGGTTGGCCTACGAG. The chain couples TRBV5-4 to TRBJ2-7; D is perhaps TRBD1 (6 bases). Sequencing ends 3 residues short of the CDR3 end; the germline J gene provides the rest. Trimming pared 4 bases from V and 2 bases from J, leaving 16 bases between. The CDR3 is made up of 15 amino acids. Looked up from germline, CDR1 is SGHNT and CDR2 is YYREEE (reference sequence).